The clone carrying this T cell receptor (beta chain) was observed many times. Hyperthyroidism showing no ophthalmopathy within 18 months of follow-up was stable. This sample was included in a study of Graves' ophthalmopathy and Graves' hyperthyroidism. RNA served as the template for amplifying TCR beta CDR3 regions. Scientists carried out first-round RT-PCR using HTBI primers and then a second-round multiplex PCR. One entry per CDR3 protein, called by TCRdb with MiXCR from the multiplex PCR reads. The data hold hundreds of thousands of distinct CDR3 sequences, with 21% observed a single time. The CDR3 is 14 amino acids. Germline V gives CDR1 SNHLY, CDR2 FYNNEI. Trimming removed 10 bases from V and 4 bases from J; junction bases left unmatched: 9.

Sequenced sample: peripheral blood. The V gene is TRBV2, the J gene TRBJ2-2, with 7 bases fitting TRBD2. The source is a woman in her late teens or twenties with stable Graves' hyperthyroidism. CDR3 amino acids: CATTGASGTGELFF. In DNA form, the CDR3 reads TGTGCCACGACTGGGGCTAGCGGCACCGGGGAGCTGTTTTTT.